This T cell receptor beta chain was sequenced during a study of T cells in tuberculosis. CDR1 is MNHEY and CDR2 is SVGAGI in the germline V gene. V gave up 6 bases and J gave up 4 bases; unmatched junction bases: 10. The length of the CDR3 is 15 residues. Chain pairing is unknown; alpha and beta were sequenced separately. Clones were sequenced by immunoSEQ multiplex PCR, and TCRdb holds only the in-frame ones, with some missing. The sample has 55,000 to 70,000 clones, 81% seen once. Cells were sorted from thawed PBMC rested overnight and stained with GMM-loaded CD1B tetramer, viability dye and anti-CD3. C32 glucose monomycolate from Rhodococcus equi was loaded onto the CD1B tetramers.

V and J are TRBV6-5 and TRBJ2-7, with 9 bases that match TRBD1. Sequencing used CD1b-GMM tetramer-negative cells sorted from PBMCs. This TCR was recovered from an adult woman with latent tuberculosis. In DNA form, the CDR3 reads TGTGCCAGCAGCCCAGACAGGGGGTCGGTGTACGAGCAGTACTTC. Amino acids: CASSPDRGSVYEQYF.